Below, 17 T cell receptor beta chains from the same sample are listed, as sequenced in a study of cytomegalovirus exposure and HLA in healthy donors. In the PCR, 60 Vbeta and 13 Jbeta primers were used. Profiling relied on immunoSEQ multiplex PCR, and the TCRdb table lists in-frame clones only, not all of them. The table shows about 240,000 clones, with 82% occurring only once. Sequenced sample: PBMCs. These receptors originate from a woman in her thirties or forties in good health and CMV-seropositive.

The chain carries TRBV10-3 and TRBJ2-1, with 14 nucleotides matching TRBD2. The CDR3 covers 17 residues. After removal of 0 bases from V and 2 bases from J, the junction contained 0 bases not matched to a gene. The germline V gene has CDR1 ENHRY and CDR2 SYGVKD. CDR3 protein: CAISESTSGRAYNEQFF. In DNA, the CDR3 is TGTGCCATCAGTGAGTCGACTAGCGGGAGGGCCTACAATGAGCAGTTCTTC.

The chain uses TRBV27 and TRBJ1-1; D call uncertain. Trimming took off 4 bases at V and 3 bases at J, with 6 bases between the two ends. The CDR3 sequence is 12 residues long. The germline gives CDR1 MNHEY, CDR2 SMNVEV (reference sequence). The CDR3 coding sequence is TGTGCCAGCAGTTCCGCGTACACTGAAGCTTTCTTT. Protein product: CASSSAYTEAFF.

The V call is TRBV10-3, the J call TRBJ2-5, with TRBD1 matching 8 bases. The junction had 5 bases not matched to a gene; V was cut back by 0 bases and J by 5 bases. The germline V gene has CDR1 ENHRY and CDR2 SYGVKD. The CDR3 extends over 15 amino acids. This CDR3 reads CAISESTGAGETQYF. CDR3 in DNA: TGTGCCATCAGTGAGTCGACAGGGGCGGGGGAGACCCAGTACTTC.

This clone was seen a few times. V and J are TRBV5-1 and TRBJ1-1; D is ambiguous. Germline CDR1 reads SGHRS; CDR2 reads YFSETQ. V was clipped by 1 base and J by 1 base, with 8 bases between them. This CDR3 is built from 14 residues. This CDR3 reads CASSLINGNTEAFF. CDR3 nucleotide sequence: TGCGCCAGCAGCTTGATTAACGGGAACACTGAAGCTTTCTTT. The full variable domain, rest sourced from reference TRBV5-1 and TRBJ1-1, is KAGVTQTPRYLIKTRGQQVTLSCSPISGHRSVSWYQQTPGQGLQFLFEYFSETQRNKGNFPGRFSGRQFSNSRSEMNVSTLELGDSALYLCASSLINGNTEAFFGQGTRLTVV.

The rearrangement links TRBV18 to TRBJ2-2, with D unclear. Trimming pared 3 bases from V and 6 bases from J, leaving 8 bases between. Germline V gene sequence: CDR1 KGHSH, CDR2 LQKENI. There are 13 residues in the CDR3. The CDR3 region is CASSPVAAGELFF. The CDR3, as DNA: TGTGCCAGCTCACCGGTCGCGGCCGGGGAGCTGTTTTTT.

J is TRBJ2-5 and V is TRBV7-6, with a tentative D call TRBD2 (6 bases). The V gene's germline CDR1 is SGHVS and CDR2 FNYEAQ. Deletions cut 4 bases from V and 5 bases from J, with 20 bases between. CDR3 length: 16 amino acids. This CDR3 is CASSSKRTDRGETQYF. The CDR3 DNA reads as TGTGCCAGCAGCTCCAAACGGACGGACCGGGGGGAGACCCAGTACTTC. Using reference TRBV7-6 and TRBJ2-5 for the parts outside the CDR3, the full variable domain is GAGVSQSPRYKVTKRGQDVALRCDPISGHVSLYWYRQALGQGPEFLTYFNYEAQQDKSGLPNDRFSAERPEGSISTLTIQRTEQRDSAMYRCASSSKRTDRGETQYFGPGTRLLVL.

This clone was observed a handful of times. The V gene is TRBV6-1, the J gene TRBJ1-4; possibly TRBD1 for D (6 bases). Trimming pared 8 bases from V and 7 bases from J, leaving 20 bases between. The germline V gene has CDR1 MNHNS and CDR2 SASEGT. CDR3 length equals 15 residues. CDR3 sequence (DNA): TGTGCCAGCGCCTCGGGACATCTTAACGGTGAAAAACTGTTTTTT. It encodes CASASGHLNGEKLFF.

CDR3 DNA: TGTGCCAGCAGCTTAATGACGGGCAGGGATGGGGAAAAACTGTTTTTT. Translating it yields CASSLMTGRDGEKLFF. The V and J genes are TRBV7-8 and TRBJ1-4; D might be TRBD1 (5 bases). Trimming pared 2 bases from V and 8 bases from J, leaving 18 bases between. This CDR3 region has 16 residues. The V gene's germline CDR1 is SGHVS and CDR2 FQNEAQ.

The chain has TRBV7-3 and TRBJ2-1; 7 positions match TRBD2. The CDR3 is 14 amino acids. Trimming at V came to 8 bases and at J to 5 bases, leaving 9 bases not matched to a gene. In germline, CDR1 is SGHTA, CDR2 FQGTGA. This CDR3 is CASSTGLDHNEQFF. CDR3 DNA sequence: TGTGCCAGCTCTACCGGACTAGACCACAATGAGCAGTTCTTC.

V is TRBV11-2 and J is TRBJ2-1, with D unresolved. This CDR3 has 13 amino acids. Germline CDR1 SGHAT, CDR2 FQNNGV. Trimming pared 1 base from V and 5 bases from J, leaving 6 bases between. The CDR3 bases are TGTGCCAGCAGCTTAGGTCCCAACAATGAGCAGTTCTTC. The encoded protein is CASSLGPNNEQFF.

This chain joins TRBV2 and TRBJ2-3, with D possibly being TRBD2 (7 bases). Germline loops: CDR1 SNHLY, CDR2 FYNNEI. The V and J ends lost 8 bases and 2 bases respectively, with 14 bases between them. This CDR3 comprises 14 residues. CDR3 in amino acids: CASGGAVFTDTQYF. CDR3 sequence (DNA): TGTGCCAGCGGGGGGGCGGTATTCACAGATACGCAGTATTTT.

The gene calls are TRBV6-5 and TRBJ1-4; D remains ambiguous. The CDR3 length is 12 residues. V lost 2 bases and J lost 6, with 4 bases in between. Germline lookup yields CDR1 MNHEY and CDR2 SVGAGI. CDR3 region: CASSYPDEKLFF. The CDR3 DNA reads as TGTGCCAGCAGTTACCCGGATGAAAAACTGTTTTTT.

The chain links TRBV27 to TRBJ2-7, with 9 bases that match TRBD2. Looked up from germline, CDR1 is MNHEY and CDR2 is SMNVEV (reference sequence). Trimming removed 6 bases from V and 3 bases from J; junction bases left unmatched: 12. The CDR3 is 16 residues long. The CDR3 here is CASSRFWTSVFYEQYF. CDR3 sequence (DNA): TGTGCCAGCAGCCGGTTTTGGACTAGCGTCTTCTACGAGCAGTACTTC.

This clone was seen once. The chain combines TRBV7-8 with TRBJ1-6, with a possible D match to TRBD1 (6 bases). The CDR3 is made up of 19 amino acids. Per germline, CDR1 SGHVS and CDR2 FQNEAQ. The V and J ends lost 4 bases and 10 bases respectively, with 29 bases between them. The CDR3 region is CASSYTTGGRGIGRSPLHF. The CDR3, as DNA: TGTGCCAGCAGCTACACGACAGGCGGGAGGGGGATTGGTCGGTCACCCCTCCACTTT.

CDR3 residues: CASSRTGLNTEAFF. DNA for the CDR3: TGTGCCAGCAGTCGGACAGGATTGAACACTGAAGCTTTCTTT. This chain connects TRBV6-5 to TRBJ1-1; TRBD1 matches at 7 bases. The germline gives CDR1 MNHEY, CDR2 SVGAGI. Losses at the gene ends were 5 bases for V and 0 bases for J; bases not matched to a gene: 3. This CDR3 region has 14 residues.

The chain is built from TRBV6-5 and TRBJ2-2; tentative D call: TRBD2 (6 bases). V lost 8 bases and J lost 7, with 20 bases in between. Germline loops: CDR1 MNHEY, CDR2 SVGAGI. The CDR3 totals 15 residues. CDR3 DNA: TGTGCCAGCGGAAAGATTGGCGGGGCCCTCGGGGAGCTGTTTTTT. This sequence encodes CASGKIGGALGELFF.

The V call is TRBV6-5, the J call TRBJ1-1; 8 bases line up with TRBD1. With V trimmed by 6 bases and J by 4 bases, 7 bases remained unmatched. CDR3 length: 14 residues. Germline lookup yields CDR1 MNHEY and CDR2 SVGAGI. The CDR3, as DNA: TGTGCCAGCAGCCGCCCTGGACAGGGCACTGAAGCTTTCTTT. Its translation is CASSRPGQGTEAFF.